Below are 21 T cell receptor beta chains sequenced from a single sample in a study of CD8+ T cells in alopecia areata. RNA extraction was followed by reverse transcription into cDNA, which acted as the sequencing template. The method was immunoSEQ multiplex PCR; TCRdb's version includes in-frame clones alone and lacks a portion of them. Among roughly 250,000 clones listed, 67% were seen once. The sequenced sample was CD4+ T cells sorted from blood, obtained at week 0. These receptors were collected from a human donor with alopecia areata.

In its sample, this clone was seen once. The chain employs TRBV7-6 and TRBJ2-7; D tentatively reads TRBD1 or TRBD2 (5 bases each). The CDR3 runs 14 residues. The V gene lost 2 bases and the J gene lost 6 bases, with 14 bases spanning the gap. From germline, CDR1 is SGHVS and CDR2 FNYEAQ. DNA for the CDR3: TGTGCCAGCAGCTTAAACGGGGACCTAGGCGAGCAGTACTTC. It is translated as CASSLNGDLGEQYF.

The table lists this clone with a few counts. The CDR3 loop is CSAETRADGEKLFF. The CDR3 region has the DNA TGCAGCGCGGAGACCAGGGCCGATGGTGAAAAACTGTTTTTT. The gene calls are TRBV29-1 and TRBJ1-4; possibly TRBD1 for D (5 bases). This CDR3 region has 14 residues. CDR1 SQVTM and CDR2 ANQGSEA come from the germline V gene. V lost 7 bases, J lost 7 bases, and 19 bases lay in between. Full variable domain (rest looked up from reference TRBV29-1 and TRBJ1-4): SAVISQKPSRDICQRGTSLTIQCQVDSQVTMMFWYRQQPGQSLTLIATANQGSEATYESGFVIDKFPISRPNLTFSTLTVSNMSPEDSSIYLCSAETRADGEKLFFGSGTQLSVL.

V gene TRBV19 combines with J gene TRBJ1-6; D remains unclear. The V and J ends lost 5 bases and 4 bases respectively, with 12 bases between them. CDR3 length equals 15 residues. Germline V gives CDR1 LNHDA, CDR2 SQIVND (reference sequence). CDR3 protein: CASSLGIAYNSPLHF. The CDR3 region has the DNA TGTGCCAGTAGTCTTGGGATCGCGTATAATTCACCCCTCCACTTT.

As DNA, the CDR3 is TGCAGCGTTGTGGGAGGAAAGGATCAGCCCCAGCATTTT. It specifies CSVVGGKDQPQHF. This chain joins TRBV29-1 and TRBJ1-5; D gene ambiguous. The ends were cut back, 4 bases at V and 5 bases at J, with 12 bases in the middle. The V gene's germline CDR1 is SQVTM and CDR2 ANQGSEA. The length of the CDR3 is 13 residues.

Details on this clone: Possible read error: a much larger clone is one base away. The chain uses TRBV7-2 and TRBJ1-1; D uncertain. CDR1 SGHTA and CDR2 FQGNSA come from the germline V gene. CDR3 length: 13 amino acids. V was pared by 1 base and J by 1 base, with 4 bases between. CDR3 sequence: CASSLVTNTEAFF. The CDR3, as DNA: TGTGCCAGCAGCTTAGTGACGAACACTGAAGCTTTCTTT. Looking up the rest from reference TRBV7-2 and TRBJ1-1 gives the full variable domain: GAGVSQSPSNKVTEKGKDVELRCDPISGHTALYWYRQSLGQGLEFLIYFQGNSAPDKSGLPSDRFSAERTGGSVSTLTIQRTQQEDSAVYLCASSLVTNTEAFFGQGTRLTVV.

J is TRBJ1-2 and V is TRBV7-9, with 7 bases that match TRBD1. The CDR3 contains 14 residues. CDR1 SEHNR and CDR2 FQNEAQ come from the germline V gene (reference sequence). V was pared by 2 bases and J by 4 bases, with 4 bases of the junction left unmatched. Written as DNA, the CDR3 is TGTGCCAGCAGCTTACAGGGGGTGGTCTATGGCTACACCTTC. This gives the protein CASSLQGVVYGYTF.

The chain employs TRBV11-2 and TRBJ2-7; D gene uncertain. The CDR3 loop spans 15 amino acids. The germline V gene has CDR1 SGHAT and CDR2 FQNNGV. V was shortened by 6 bases and J by 1 base, with 16 bases between the two germline ends. The CDR3 DNA reads TGTGCCAGCAGACAGTTAAAGGGCCAATCCTACGAGCAGTACTTC. It specifies CASRQLKGQSYEQYF.

The gene calls are TRBV6-5 and TRBJ1-6; TRBD1 agrees at 8 bases. The junction had 6 bases not matched to a gene; V was cut back by 6 bases and J by 8 bases. CDR3 length: 14 residues. Germline V gene lookup returns CDR1 MNHEY and CDR2 SVGAGI. The CDR3 DNA reads as TGTGCCAGCAGAAACGACAGGGGATATTCACCCCTCCACTTT. This gives the protein CASRNDRGYSPLHF.

CDR3 protein: CASSPLVPDEAFF. The DNA for the CDR3 is TGTGCCAGCTCACCATTGGTTCCTGACGAAGCTTTCTTT. The chain combines TRBV18 with TRBJ1-1; D remains ambiguous. The V gene lost 2 bases and the J gene lost 8 bases, with 12 bases spanning the gap. The CDR3 spans 13 residues. Germline CDR1 KGHSH, CDR2 LQKENI.

The chain joins TRBV6-1 to TRBJ2-7, with a weak D call TRBD1 (5 bases). V lost 1 base to trimming and J lost 3 bases, with 7 bases between them. Germline CDR1 reads MNHNS; CDR2 reads SASEGT. CDR3 length: 13 residues. This CDR3 reads CASSEVTGYEQYF. The CDR3 DNA follows: TGTGCCAGCAGTGAAGTTACAGGCTACGAGCAGTACTTC.

The chain combines TRBV7-2 with TRBJ1-6; D is ambiguous. From germline, CDR1 is SGHTA and CDR2 FQGNSA. CDR3 length equals 15 residues. Trimming took 0 bases from V and 5 from J, leaving 8 bases between them. In DNA, the CDR3 is TGTGCCAGCAGCTTAGCGCTTGGTAATAATTCACCCCTCCACTTT. This gives the protein CASSLALGNNSPLHF.

The rearrangement links TRBV30 to TRBJ2-7; D may match TRBD1 or TRBD2 (5 bases each). CDR1 and CDR2 (germline): GTSNPN, SVGIG (reference sequence). V was trimmed by 3 bases and J by 4 bases, leaving 13 bases between them. The CDR3 runs to 13 residues. CDR3 DNA: TGTGCCTGGAGCGCAGGGTGGACTTACGAGCAGTACTTC. Encoded protein: CAWSAGWTYEQYF.

The rearrangement uses TRBV27 and TRBJ1-6; a weak D match, TRBD1 (6 bases). CDR3 length: 15 residues. Trimming cost V 3 bases and J 6 bases, with 12 bases left between them. CDR1 is MNHEY and CDR2 is SMNVEV in the germline V gene (reference sequence). For the CDR3, the DNA is TGTGCCAGCAGTTTTGGGGACATGGGTAATTCACCCCTCCACTTT. This gives the protein CASSFGDMGNSPLHF.

This rearrangement joins TRBV18 to TRBJ2-7; 12 bases align to TRBD2. The germline CDR1 and CDR2 sequences are KGHSH and LQKENI. Trimming at V came to 6 bases and at J to 5 bases, leaving 8 bases not matched to a gene. CDR3 size: 15 residues. CDR3 DNA sequence: TGTGCCAGCTCCCCTGTGACTAGCGGGGGCCACGAGCAGTACTTC. Its protein product is CASSPVTSGGHEQYF.

The chain uses TRBV29-1 and TRBJ2-5; D not resolved. This CDR3 is built from 11 residues. The V gene's germline CDR1 is SQVTM and CDR2 ANQGSEA. V lost 6 bases to trimming and J lost 5 bases, with 10 bases between them. CDR3 loop: CSVAEPETQYF. CDR3 nucleotides: TGCAGCGTCGCCGAACCGGAGACCCAGTACTTC.

This chain links TRBV6-6 with TRBJ1-5; 7 bases agree with TRBD1. The CDR3 loop spans 15 amino acids. V shed 5 bases and J 2 bases; nucleotides not matched to a gene: 6. Germline assignment: CDR1 MNHNY and CDR2 SVGAGI (reference sequence). This chain's CDR3 is CASSRGGTGNQPQHF. The CDR3 DNA is TGTGCCAGCAGTCGGGGCGGGACAGGCAATCAGCCCCAGCATTTT.

The chain uses TRBV5-1 and TRBJ2-2; the D is unclear. The CDR3 is made up of 14 amino acids. CDR1 and CDR2 from the germline V gene are SGHRS and YFSETQ. The V end was cut by 0 bases, the J end by 5 bases, with 8 bases between. The CDR3 here is CASSLESWTGELFF. The CDR3, as DNA: TGCGCCAGCAGCTTGGAGAGTTGGACCGGGGAGCTGTTTTTT.

This clone was found once. The chain is built from TRBV4-1 and TRBJ1-4; possible D gene TRBD1, 5 bases. V was cut by 4 bases and J by 0 bases, with 21 bases left in between. The CDR3 length is 19 residues. CDR1 MGHRA and CDR2 YSYEKL come from the germline V gene. The CDR3 protein is CASSPRMITGQATNEKLFF. The CDR3 bases are TGCGCCAGCAGCCCACGGATGATAACGGGGCAAGCAACTAATGAAAAACTGTTTTTT.

The V and J genes are TRBV9 and TRBJ2-3; 7 bases match TRBD2. This CDR3 is built from 17 residues. V shed 4 bases, J shed 1 base, and the junction held 12 bases outside the gene matches. CDR1 and CDR2 (germline): SGDLS, YYNGEE. This chain's CDR3 is CASSPRSASGGTDTQYF. CDR3 sequence (DNA): TGTGCCAGCAGCCCCCGGAGTGCTAGCGGCGGCACAGATACGCAGTATTTT.

This clone has only one observation. The J gene is TRBJ1-1, the V gene TRBV27; D is uncertain. The CDR3 totals 15 residues. Germline-derived CDR1 and CDR2 are MNHEY and SMNVEV (reference sequence). The V gene lost 7 bases and the J gene lost 4 bases, with 19 bases spanning the gap. The CDR3 spells CASNFIGEIGTEAFF. The CDR3 DNA reads as TGTGCCAGCAATTTTATCGGGGAAATTGGCACTGAAGCTTTCTTT.

The chain employs TRBV30 and TRBJ2-1, with 8 nucleotides matching TRBD2. This CDR3 has 16 residues. With 0 bases clipped from V and 6 bases from J, the junction kept 10 bases outside the gene matches. Per germline, CDR1 GTSNPN and CDR2 SVGIG (reference sequence). The CDR3 DNA reads as TGTGCCTGGAGTGTATTATCGGGGGGGCCATTCAATGAGCAGTTCTTC. Protein product: CAWSVLSGGPFNEQFF. The full variable domain, in which reference TRBV30 and TRBJ2-1 provide the parts outside the CDR3, is SQTIHQWPATLVQPVGSPLSLECTVEGTSNPNLYWYRQAAGRGLQLLFYSVGIGQISSEVPQNLSASRPQDRQFILSSKKLLLSDSGFYLCAWSVLSGGPFNEQFFGPGTRLTVL.